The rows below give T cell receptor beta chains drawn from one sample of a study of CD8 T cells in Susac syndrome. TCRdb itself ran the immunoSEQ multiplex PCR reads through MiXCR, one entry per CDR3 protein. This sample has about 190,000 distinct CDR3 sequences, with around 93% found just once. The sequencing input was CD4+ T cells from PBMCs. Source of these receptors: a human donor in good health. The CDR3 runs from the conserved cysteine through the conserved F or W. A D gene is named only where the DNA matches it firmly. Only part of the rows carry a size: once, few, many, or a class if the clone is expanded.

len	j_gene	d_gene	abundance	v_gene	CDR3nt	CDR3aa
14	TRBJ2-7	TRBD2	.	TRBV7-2	TGTGCCAGCAGCCCGGGGACTAGCGGGTACGAGCAGTACTTC	CASSPGTSGYEQYF
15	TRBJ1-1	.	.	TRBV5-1	TGCGCCAGCAGCTTAACCCTACAAACGAACACTGAAGCTTTCTTT	CASSLTLQTNTEAFF
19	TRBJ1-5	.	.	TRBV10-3	TGTGCCATCAGTGAGTCGGGGGACACCCTAAGGGGTAGCAATCAGCCCCAGCATTTT	CAISESGDTLRGSNQPQHF
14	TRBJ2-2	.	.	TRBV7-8	TGTGCCAGCAGCTTAGTCATTGGTACCGGGGAGCTGTTTTTT	CASSLVIGTGELFF
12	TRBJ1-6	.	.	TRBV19	TGTGCCAGTACCAACACGAATTCACCCCTCCACTTT	CASTNTNSPLHF
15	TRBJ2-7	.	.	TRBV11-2	TGTGCCAGCAGCTTAGAGGGTGCTGCGGGGTACGAGCAGTACTTC	CASSLEGAAGYEQYF
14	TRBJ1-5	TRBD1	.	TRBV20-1	TGCAGTGCTAGAGAGACAGGGGGGAGTCAGCCCCAGCATTTT	CSARETGGSQPQHF
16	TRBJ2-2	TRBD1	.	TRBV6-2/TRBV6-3	TGTGCCAGCAGTAAGGACAGGGTCAAGAACACCGGGGAGCTGTTTTTT	CASSKDRVKNTGELFF
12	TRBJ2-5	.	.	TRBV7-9	TGTGCCAGCAATGTGGGGGGTGAGACCCAGTACTTC	CASNVGGETQYF
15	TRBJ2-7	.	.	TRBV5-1	TGCGCCAGCAGCTTGAGGGATCCACCGACCTACGAGCAGTACTTC	CASSLRDPPTYEQYF
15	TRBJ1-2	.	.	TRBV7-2	TGTGCCAGCAGCTCCCCCGGGCCAGTTAACTATGGCTACACCTTC	CASSSPGPVNYGYTF
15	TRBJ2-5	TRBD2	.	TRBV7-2	TGTGCCAGCAGCTTACAGCGGGGGAGCCAAGAGACCCAGTACTTC	CASSLQRGSQETQYF
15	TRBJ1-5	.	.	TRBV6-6	TGTGCCAGCAGTTACGGCGGATTTAGCAATCAGCCCCAGCATTTT	CASSYGGFSNQPQHF
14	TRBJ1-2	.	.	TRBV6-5	TGTGCCAGCAGTTACTCGAAACCCCCCCGGGGCTACACCTTC	CASSYSKPPRGYTF
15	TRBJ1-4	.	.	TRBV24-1	TGTGCCACCAGTGACAGACAAGAGGGATTTGAAAAACTGTTTTTT	CATSDRQEGFEKLFF
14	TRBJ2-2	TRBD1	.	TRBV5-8	TGTGCCAGCAGTTTCGACAGGGTCTCCGGGGAGCTGTTTTTT	CASSFDRVSGELFF
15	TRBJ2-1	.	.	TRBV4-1	TGCGCCAGCAGCCAACCGGGACTGGGATACAATGAGCAGTTCTTC	CASSQPGLGYNEQFF
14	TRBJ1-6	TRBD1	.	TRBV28	TGTGCCAGCAGTTCAAGGGGGCAATGGTCACCCCTCCACTTT	CASSSRGQWSPLHF
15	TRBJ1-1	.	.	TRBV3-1	TGTGCCAGCAGCCAAGCGGGGCGGGGGAACACTGAAGCTTTCTTT	CASSQAGRGNTEAFF
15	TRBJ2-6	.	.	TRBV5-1	TGCGCCAGCAGCCTGGTAGAAACTGGGGCCAACGTCCTGACTTTC	CASSLVETGANVLTF
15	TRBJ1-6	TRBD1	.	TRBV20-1	TGCAGTGCTAGATATCTCGGGACAGGGGATTCACCCCTCCACTTT	CSARYLGTGDSPLHF
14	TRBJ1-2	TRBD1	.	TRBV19	TGTGCCAGTAGTATAGCCCGGGACAGGAGAGGCTACACCTTC	CASSIARDRRGYTF
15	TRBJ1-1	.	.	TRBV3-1	TGTGCCAGCAGCCCGAGAGGGGGTTTGAACACTGAAGCTTTCTTT	CASSPRGGLNTEAFF
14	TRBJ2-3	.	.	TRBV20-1	TGCAGTGCCCCCAGGGCAGGCGAGACAGATACGCAGTATTTT	CSAPRAGETDTQYF
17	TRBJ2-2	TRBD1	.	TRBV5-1	TGCGCCAGCAGCCCAAGACAGGGGATTGGAAACATCGGGGAGCTGTTTTTT	CASSPRQGIGNIGELFF
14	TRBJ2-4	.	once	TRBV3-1	TGTGCCAGCAGCCGTTTTGACGGGAAAAACATTCAGTACTTC	CASSRFDGKNIQYF